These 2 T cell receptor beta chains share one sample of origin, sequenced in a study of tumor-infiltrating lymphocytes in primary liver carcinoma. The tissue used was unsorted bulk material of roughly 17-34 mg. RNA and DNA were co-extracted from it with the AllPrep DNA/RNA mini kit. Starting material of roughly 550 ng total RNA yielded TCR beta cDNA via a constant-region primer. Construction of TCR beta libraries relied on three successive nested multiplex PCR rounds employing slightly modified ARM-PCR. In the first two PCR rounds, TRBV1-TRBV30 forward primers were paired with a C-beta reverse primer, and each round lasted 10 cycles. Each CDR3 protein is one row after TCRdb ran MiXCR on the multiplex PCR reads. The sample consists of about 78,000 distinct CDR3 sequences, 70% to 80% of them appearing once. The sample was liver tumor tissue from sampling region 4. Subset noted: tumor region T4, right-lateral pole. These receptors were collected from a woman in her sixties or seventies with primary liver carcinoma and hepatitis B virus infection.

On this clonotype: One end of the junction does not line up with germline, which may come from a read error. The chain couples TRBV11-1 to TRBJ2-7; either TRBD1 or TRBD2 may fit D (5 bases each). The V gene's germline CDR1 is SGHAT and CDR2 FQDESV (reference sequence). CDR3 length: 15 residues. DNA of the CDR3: TGTTCCAGCAGCTGGGGCGTGACGAGGGCCTACGAGCAGTACTTC. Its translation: CSSSWGVTRAYEQYF.

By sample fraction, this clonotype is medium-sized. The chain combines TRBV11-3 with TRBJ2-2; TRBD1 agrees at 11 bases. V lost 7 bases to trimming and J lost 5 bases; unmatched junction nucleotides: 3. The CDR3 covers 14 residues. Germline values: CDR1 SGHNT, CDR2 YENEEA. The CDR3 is CASKGQGVTGELFF. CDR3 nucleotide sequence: TGTGCCAGCAAGGGACAGGGGGTAACCGGGGAGCTGTTTTTT.